This TCR beta chain was identified in a study of cytomegalovirus exposure and HLA in healthy donors. Assay used: immunoSEQ multiplex PCR; TCRdb lists only in-frame clones, some missing. The sample has approximately 190,000 clones; around 84% are singletons. Per germline, CDR1 SQVTM and CDR2 ANQGSEA. This CDR3 region has 12 residues. The V end lost 1 base, the J end lost 5 bases, and 8 bases lay between the germline ends. Worth noting for this clone: Its antigen is not known.

Donors were drawn from the approximately 120-subject validation cohort, separate from the approximately 680-subject first cohort. Study-wide points: In vitro confirmation showed three CMV-associated chains to be CMV antigen specific. Rarity marked most TCR sequences, yet some public TCRs occurred in many donors.

This chain joins TRBV29-1 and TRBJ1-2; D ambiguous. Sample: PBMCs. This receptor was obtained from a man younger than 30 in good health and CMV-seropositive. CDR3 protein: CSVEARLYGYTF. Here the CDR3 DNA reads TGCAGCGTTGAAGCCCGGTTGTATGGCTACACCTTC.